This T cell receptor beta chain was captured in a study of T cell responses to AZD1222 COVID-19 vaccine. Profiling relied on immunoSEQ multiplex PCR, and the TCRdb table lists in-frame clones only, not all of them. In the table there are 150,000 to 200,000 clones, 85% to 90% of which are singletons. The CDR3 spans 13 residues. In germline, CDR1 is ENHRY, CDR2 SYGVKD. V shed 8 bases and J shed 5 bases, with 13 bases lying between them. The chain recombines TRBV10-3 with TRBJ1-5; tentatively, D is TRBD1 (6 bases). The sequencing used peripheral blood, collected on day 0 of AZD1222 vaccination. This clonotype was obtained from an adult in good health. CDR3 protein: CAIGEQGHQPQHF. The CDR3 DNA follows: TGTGCCATCGGAGAACAGGGACATCAGCCCCAGCATTTT.